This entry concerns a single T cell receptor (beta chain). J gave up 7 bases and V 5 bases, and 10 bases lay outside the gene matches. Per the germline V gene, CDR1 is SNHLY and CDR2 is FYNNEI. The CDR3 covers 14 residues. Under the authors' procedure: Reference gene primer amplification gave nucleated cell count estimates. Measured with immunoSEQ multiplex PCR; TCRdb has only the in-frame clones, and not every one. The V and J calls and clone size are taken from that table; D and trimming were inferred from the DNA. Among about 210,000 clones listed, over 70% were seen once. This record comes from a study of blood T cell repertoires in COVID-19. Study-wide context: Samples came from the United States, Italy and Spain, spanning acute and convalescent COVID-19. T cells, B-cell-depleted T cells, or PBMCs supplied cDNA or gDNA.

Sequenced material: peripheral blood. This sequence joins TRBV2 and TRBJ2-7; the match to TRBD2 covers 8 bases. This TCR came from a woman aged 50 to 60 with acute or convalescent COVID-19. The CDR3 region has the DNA TGTGCCAGCAGTTCCGGGACTAGGTCTAGTGAGCAGTACTTC. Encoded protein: CASSSGTRSSEQYF.